These 15 T cell receptor beta chains were sequenced from one sample in a study of blood T cell repertoires in COVID-19. TCRdb's table, derived via immunoSEQ multiplex PCR, lists solely in-frame clones and lacks some. The sample shows a few hundred thousand clones, approximately 80% of them seen only once. Sequences were obtained from peripheral blood. These receptor sequences come from a woman in her thirties or forties who had recovered from COVID-19.

Note on this clone: This same CDR3 is encoded by further DNA sequences in the sample. The genes are TRBV5-1 and TRBJ2-7; D is undetermined. Germline values: CDR1 SGHRS, CDR2 YFSETQ. The CDR3 is 12 residues long. The V end lost 2 bases, the J end lost 4 bases, and 7 bases lay between the germline ends. The CDR3 DNA follows: TGCGCCAGCAGCTTTGCAGGTTACGAGCAGTACTTC. Amino acid sequence: CASSFAGYEQYF.

The V and J genes are TRBV15 and TRBJ1-2; tentatively, D is TRBD1 (6 bases). V was clipped by 2 bases and J by 5 bases, with 6 bases between them. This CDR3 is built from 12 residues. The V gene's germline CDR1 is LNHNV and CDR2 YYDKDF (reference sequence). The CDR3, as DNA: TGTGCCACCAGCAGACAGGGGTATGGCTACACCTTC. Translating it yields CATSRQGYGYTF.

This sequence joins TRBV5-4 and TRBJ2-7; 8 bases align to TRBD1. The CDR3 runs 15 residues. The junction had 4 bases not matched to a gene; V was cut back by 2 bases and J by 0 bases. In germline, CDR1 is SGHNT, CDR2 YYREEE (reference sequence). This CDR3 reads CASSFSGTGSYEQYF. The CDR3 DNA sequence: TGTGCCAGCAGCTTTTCCGGGACAGGCTCCTACGAGCAGTACTTC.

This chain links TRBV4-3 with TRBJ2-5; TRBD2 is a possible D gene (5 bases). The CDR3 loop spans 17 amino acids. V shed 0 bases and J shed 1 base, with 15 bases lying between them. Looked up from germline, CDR1 is LGHNA and CDR2 is YSLEER. CDR3 sequence (DNA): TGCGCCAGCAGCCAAGATGGAGCGGCAAAACCCCAAGAGACCCAGTACTTC. Protein sequence: CASSQDGAAKPQETQYF.

V is TRBV7-2 and J is TRBJ2-5; 9 bases agree with TRBD1. The CDR3 sequence is 16 residues long. Germline trimming cut 3 bases from V and 5 bases from J; bases unmatched to any gene: 10. Germline values: CDR1 SGHTA, CDR2 FQGNSA. CDR3 loop: CASSFWPGQGTETQYF. Here the CDR3 DNA reads TGTGCCAGCAGCTTTTGGCCGGGACAGGGAACGGAGACCCAGTACTTC. Using reference TRBV7-2 and TRBJ2-5 for the parts outside the CDR3, the full variable domain is GAGVSQSPSNKVTEKGKDVELRCDPISGHTALYWYRQSLGQGLEFLIYFQGNSAPDKSGLPSDRFSAERTGGSVSTLTIQRTQQEDSAVYLCASSFWPGQGTETQYFGPGTRLLVL.

V is TRBV4-2 and J is TRBJ1-2; perhaps TRBD1 as D (6 bases). CDR1 and CDR2 from the germline V gene are LGHNA and YNFKEQ. CDR3 length: 16 residues. V lost 5 bases and J 8 bases, leaving 24 bases between the germline ends. Written as DNA, the CDR3 is TGTGCCAGCAGCGCCGATCCCAGTGGGGGCCGGGAAGGCTACACCTTC. This translates into CASSADPSGGREGYTF.

This clone was seen a handful of times. The CDR3, as DNA: TGTGCCAGCAGTCCTCTAGCGGGGGGTGTTGCTTCCTACAATGAGCAGTTCTTC. Translated: CASSPLAGGVASYNEQFF. The V and J genes are TRBV6-6 and TRBJ2-1, with TRBD2 matching 11 bases. Trimming at V came to 5 bases and at J to 1 base, leaving 10 bases not matched to a gene. Germline values: CDR1 MNHNY, CDR2 SVGAGI (reference sequence). The CDR3 length is 18 residues.

This sequence joins TRBV18 and TRBJ2-7; possibly TRBD2 for D (6 bases). V shed 3 bases and J shed 0 bases, with 15 bases lying between them. The CDR3 extends over 16 amino acids. The germline gives CDR1 KGHSH, CDR2 LQKENI. CDR3 residues: CASSPRRDSSSYEQYF. CDR3 nucleotides: TGTGCCAGCTCACCGCGCCGGGACTCAAGCTCCTACGAGCAGTACTTC.

The chain has TRBV11-2 and TRBJ2-1; 14 bases are a match to TRBD2. CDR3 size: 15 residues. The germline V gene encodes CDR1 SGHAT and CDR2 FQNNGV. With V trimmed by 3 bases and J by 9 bases, 4 bases remained unmatched. The CDR3 sequence is CASSLTSGGAREQFF. Here the CDR3 DNA reads TGTGCCAGCAGCTTGACTAGCGGGGGGGCTCGTGAGCAGTTCTTC.

V and J are TRBV18 and TRBJ1-1; D uncertain. V was shortened by 3 bases and J by 2 bases, with 7 bases between the two germline ends. The CDR3 has 13 amino acids. Germline CDR1 reads KGHSH; CDR2 reads LQKENI. The CDR3: CASSPEGNTEAFF. The DNA for the CDR3 is TGTGCCAGCTCACCTGAGGGAAACACTGAAGCTTTCTTT. The whole variable domain, filled in from reference TRBV18 and TRBJ1-1, reads NAGVMQNPRHLVRRRGQEARLRCSPMKGHSHVYWYRQLPEEGLKFMVYLQKENIIDESGMPKERFSAEFPKEGPSILRIQQVVRGDSAAYFCASSPEGNTEAFFGQGTRLTVV.

This rearrangement joins TRBV2 to TRBJ2-3; TRBD2 is a possible D gene (6 bases). Germline V gene lookup returns CDR1 SNHLY and CDR2 FYNNEI. V shed 4 bases and J shed 3 bases, with 14 bases lying between them. The CDR3 loop spans 15 amino acids. This chain's CDR3 is CASSGNGGTTDTQYF. Written as DNA, the CDR3 is TGTGCCAGCAGTGGGAACGGGGGAACAACAGATACGCAGTATTTT.

V and J are TRBV3-1 (or the pseudogene TRBV3-2) and TRBJ2-2; 7 bases line up with TRBD1. CDR1 and CDR2 (germline): LGHDT, YNNKEL (reference sequence). Trimming cost V 3 bases and J 6 bases; bases outside gene matches: 4. The CDR3 contains 14 residues. CDR3 sequence: CASSHSGGSGELFF. CDR3 sequence (DNA): TGTGCCAGCAGCCACTCAGGGGGATCCGGGGAGCTGTTTTTT.

This rearrangement joins TRBV6-5 to TRBJ2-1, with 9 nucleotides matching TRBD2. The CDR3 has 15 residues. Losses at the gene ends were 6 bases for V and 4 bases for J; bases not matched to a gene: 7. The germline CDR1 and CDR2 sequences are MNHEY and SVGAGI. The CDR3 loop is CASRGSGGFYNEQFF. The CDR3 DNA reads TGTGCCAGCAGGGGTAGCGGGGGCTTTTACAATGAGCAGTTCTTC.

This rearrangement joins TRBV10-3 to TRBJ2-6, with D unresolved. CDR3 length: 14 amino acids. Germline V gene data show CDR1 as ENHRY and CDR2 as SYGVKD. Trimming took 6 bases from V and 0 from J, leaving 6 bases between them. CDR3 sequence: CAIRNSSGANVLTF. For the CDR3, the DNA is TGTGCCATCAGGAACAGCTCTGGGGCCAACGTCCTGACTTTC.

The chain uses TRBV18 and TRBJ1-2; 7 positions match TRBD1. V shed 3 bases and J 6 bases; nucleotides not matched to a gene: 4. The germline V gene has CDR1 KGHSH and CDR2 LQKENI. There are 13 residues in the CDR3. This CDR3 reads CASSPEQGNGYTF. Here the CDR3 DNA reads TGTGCCAGCTCACCCGAACAGGGGAATGGCTACACCTTC.